This TCR beta chain was profiled in a study of blood T cell repertoires in COVID-19. The overall study: The origin of the acute and convalescent COVID-19 samples was the United States, Italy and Spain. T cells, B-cell-depleted T cells, or PBMCs supplied cDNA or gDNA.

With 4 bases removed from V and 5 bases from J, the gap between germline ends came to 15 bases. Germline-derived CDR1 and CDR2 are LGHNA and YNFKEQ. This CDR3 spans 15 amino acids. Original data processing: By means of reference gene primer amplification, nucleated cell counts were estimated. Method: immunoSEQ multiplex PCR; TCRdb's copy keeps in-frame clones and lacks some. The V and J calls and clone size were taken over from that table, and D and trimming were inferred from the DNA. This sample has 250,000 to 300,000 clones, with approximately 90% found just once. V and J are TRBV4-2 and TRBJ2-1, with D maybe TRBD2 (6 bases). The sample was peripheral blood. This receptor was obtained from a man between 35 and 55 years old with acute or convalescent COVID-19. Here the CDR3 reads CASSLPGTPDNEQFF. The CDR3, as DNA: TGTGCCAGCAGCCTCCCCGGGACTCCCGACAATGAGCAGTTCTTC.